These T cell receptor beta chains were read from a single sample in a study of blood T cell repertoires in COVID-19. Only in-frame clones appear in the TCRdb table, and some are missing; sequencing was by immunoSEQ multiplex PCR. The sample lists 200,000 to 300,000 clones, about 80% occurring once. The sequencing input was peripheral blood. Source of these receptors: a human donor in a cohort sampled during active COVID-19. Each CDR3 is given with its conserved first and last residue. Fields, in order: CDR3 protein, CDR3 DNA, J gene, clone size, V gene, CDR3 length, D gene. A D gene is named only where the DNA matches it firmly. Clone size is shown for a subset of rows, as once, few, many or a class of expanded clone.

cdr3_aa: CASGLEGEKLFF
cdr3_nt: TGTGCTAGTGGTTTGGAGGGGGAAAAACTGTTTTTT
j_call: TRBJ1-4
clone_size: .
v_call: TRBV12-5
cdr3_length: 12
d_call: .

cdr3_aa: CATSDSHGVIQYF
cdr3_nt: TGTGCCACCAGTGATTCCCACGGTGTCATTCAGTACTTC
j_call: TRBJ2-4
clone_size: .
v_call: TRBV24-1
cdr3_length: 13
d_call: .

cdr3_aa: CAISEGGGIETQYF
cdr3_nt: TGTGCCATCAGTGAAGGAGGGGGCATTGAGACCCAGTACTTC
j_call: TRBJ2-5
clone_size: .
v_call: TRBV10-3
cdr3_length: 14
d_call: .

cdr3_aa: CASSPGLGTSIPDEQFF
cdr3_nt: TGTGCCAGCAGCCCGGGACTCGGGACTAGCATACCAGATGAGCAGTTCTTC
j_call: TRBJ2-1
clone_size: .
v_call: TRBV5-4
cdr3_length: 17
d_call: TRBD2

cdr3_aa: CASSQAPLSHEQYF
cdr3_nt: TGTGCCAGCAGCCAAGCTCCTTTGAGTCACGAGCAGTACTTC
j_call: TRBJ2-7
clone_size: .
v_call: TRBV3-1/TRBV3-2
cdr3_length: 14
d_call: .

cdr3_aa: CASSLVASGGQETQYF
cdr3_nt: TGTGCCAGCAGCTTAGTTGCCAGCGGGGGCCAAGAGACCCAGTACTTC
j_call: TRBJ2-5
clone_size: .
v_call: TRBV7-6
cdr3_length: 16
d_call: TRBD2

cdr3_aa: CIGRAGRFPGELFF
cdr3_nt: TGCATCGGAAGGGCGGGCAGGTTCCCCGGGGAGCTGTTTTTT
j_call: TRBJ2-2
clone_size: .
v_call: TRBV29-1
cdr3_length: 14
d_call: .

cdr3_aa: CASSQTGGGEKLFF
cdr3_nt: TGTGCCAGCAGCCAAACAGGGGGAGGGGAAAAACTGTTTTTT
j_call: TRBJ1-4
clone_size: .
v_call: TRBV3-1/TRBV3-2
cdr3_length: 14
d_call: TRBD1

cdr3_aa: CASSQPGVIGVNTGELFF
cdr3_nt: TGTGCCAGCAGTCAACCGGGGGTTATCGGAGTGAACACCGGGGAGCTGTTTTTT
j_call: TRBJ2-2
clone_size: .
v_call: TRBV6-6
cdr3_length: 18
d_call: .

cdr3_aa: CASSVGTGLPYEQYF
cdr3_nt: TGTGCCAGCAGCGTTGGGACGGGACTTCCGTACGAGCAGTACTTC
j_call: TRBJ2-7
clone_size: .
v_call: TRBV5-6
cdr3_length: 15
d_call: .

cdr3_aa: CATSDVTDQETQYF
cdr3_nt: TGTGCCACCAGTGACGTGACAGACCAAGAGACCCAGTACTTC
j_call: TRBJ2-5
clone_size: many
v_call: TRBV24-1
cdr3_length: 14
d_call: .

cdr3_aa: CASSLGLAVDTQYF
cdr3_nt: TGTGCCAGCAGTCTTGGACTAGCTGTGGATACGCAGTATTTT
j_call: TRBJ2-3
clone_size: .
v_call: TRBV27
cdr3_length: 14
d_call: TRBD2

cdr3_aa: CASSWGRTEAFF
cdr3_nt: TGTGCCAGCTCATGGGGGCGAACTGAAGCTTTCTTT
j_call: TRBJ1-1
clone_size: .
v_call: TRBV18
cdr3_length: 12
d_call: .

cdr3_aa: CASSRTSGTYEQFF
cdr3_nt: TGCGCCAGCAGCCGGACTAGCGGGACCTATGAGCAGTTCTTC
j_call: TRBJ2-1
clone_size: .
v_call: TRBV5-1
cdr3_length: 14
d_call: TRBD2

cdr3_aa: CASSVVIAGGHNEQFF
cdr3_nt: TGTGCCAGCAGCGTCGTGATAGCGGGAGGGCATAATGAGCAGTTCTTC
j_call: TRBJ2-1
clone_size: .
v_call: TRBV9
cdr3_length: 16
d_call: TRBD2

cdr3_aa: CASSWDRGLNEQYF
cdr3_nt: TGTGCCAGCAGTTGGGACAGGGGGCTGAACGAGCAGTACTTC
j_call: TRBJ2-7
clone_size: .
v_call: TRBV6-6
cdr3_length: 14
d_call: TRBD1

cdr3_aa: CASSPRDYEQYF
cdr3_nt: TGTGCCAGCAGCCCCCGGGACTACGAGCAGTACTTC
j_call: TRBJ2-7
clone_size: .
v_call: TRBV6-5
cdr3_length: 12
d_call: .

cdr3_aa: CASSRQGDQETQYF
cdr3_nt: TGTGCCAGTAGTAGACAGGGAGATCAAGAGACCCAGTACTTC
j_call: TRBJ2-5
clone_size: .
v_call: TRBV19
cdr3_length: 14
d_call: TRBD1

cdr3_aa: CASSLGTSVNNEQFF
cdr3_nt: TGCGCCAGCAGCTTGGGGACTAGCGTAAACAATGAGCAGTTCTTC
j_call: TRBJ2-1
clone_size: .
v_call: TRBV5-1
cdr3_length: 15
d_call: TRBD2

cdr3_aa: CASSPRPKRGTYNEQFF
cdr3_nt: TGTGCCAGCAGCCCGCGCCCCAAGCGGGGGACCTACAATGAGCAGTTCTTC
j_call: TRBJ2-1
clone_size: .
v_call: TRBV7-2
cdr3_length: 17
d_call: TRBD2

cdr3_aa: CASSLTAGNTEAFF
cdr3_nt: TGTGCCAGCAGCTTGACGGCGGGGAACACTGAAGCTTTCTTT
j_call: TRBJ1-1
clone_size: .
v_call: TRBV5-4
cdr3_length: 14
d_call: .

cdr3_aa: CASSQELAGGMNTGELFF
cdr3_nt: TGCGCCAGCAGCCAAGAGCTAGCGGGGGGCATGAACACCGGGGAGCTGTTTTTT
j_call: TRBJ2-2
clone_size: .
v_call: TRBV4-1
cdr3_length: 18
d_call: TRBD2

cdr3_aa: CASRGGAGNYGYTF
cdr3_nt: TGTGCCAGCAGGGGGGGGGCAGGTAACTATGGCTACACCTTC
j_call: TRBJ1-2
clone_size: .
v_call: TRBV2
cdr3_length: 14
d_call: .

cdr3_aa: CASSPPWRGPTDRPGELFF
cdr3_nt: TGTGCCAGCAGCCCCCCATGGAGGGGGCCGACCGACCGACCCGGGGAGCTGTTTTTT
j_call: TRBJ2-2
clone_size: .
v_call: TRBV7-8
cdr3_length: 19
d_call: .

cdr3_aa: CASSSTVQTQYF
cdr3_nt: TGTGCCAGCAGCTCCACGGTACAGACCCAGTACTTC
j_call: TRBJ2-5
clone_size: .
v_call: TRBV5-6
cdr3_length: 12
d_call: .

cdr3_aa: CAISEDRGWYGYTF
cdr3_nt: TGTGCCATCAGTGAGGACAGGGGTTGGTATGGCTACACCTTC
j_call: TRBJ1-2
clone_size: .
v_call: TRBV10-3
cdr3_length: 14
d_call: TRBD1

cdr3_aa: CATSRDVVGNGYTF
cdr3_nt: TGTGCCACCAGCAGGGACGTTGTCGGGAATGGCTACACCTTC
j_call: TRBJ1-2
clone_size: .
v_call: TRBV15
cdr3_length: 14
d_call: .

cdr3_aa: CASIRTGLTEAFF
cdr3_nt: TGTGCCAGTATCAGGACAGGCCTCACTGAAGCTTTCTTT
j_call: TRBJ1-1
clone_size: .
v_call: TRBV19
cdr3_length: 13
d_call: TRBD1

cdr3_aa: CASGLWKSYEQYF
cdr3_nt: TGTGCCAGCGGGCTATGGAAGTCCTACGAGCAGTACTTC
j_call: TRBJ2-7
clone_size: .
v_call: TRBV7-9
cdr3_length: 13
d_call: .

cdr3_aa: CASSLTGTGDINASRLMDEQYF
cdr3_nt: TGTGCCAGCAGCCTAACCGGGACAGGGGACATTAATGCGTCCCGTTTGATGGACGAGCAGTACTTC
j_call: TRBJ2-7
clone_size: once
v_call: TRBV21-1
cdr3_length: 22
d_call: .

cdr3_aa: CASSWGQGALTEAFF
cdr3_nt: TGCGCCAGCAGCTGGGGACAGGGGGCACTCACTGAAGCTTTCTTT
j_call: TRBJ1-1
clone_size: .
v_call: TRBV5-1
cdr3_length: 15
d_call: TRBD1

cdr3_aa: CASRPGGSSGNTIYF
cdr3_nt: TGTGCCAGTAGGCCAGGGGGTAGCTCTGGAAACACCATATATTTT
j_call: TRBJ1-3
clone_size: .
v_call: TRBV19
cdr3_length: 15
d_call: TRBD1

cdr3_aa: CASSIGAGSSYEQYF
cdr3_nt: TGTGCCAGTAGTATAGGCGCCGGGAGCTCCTACGAGCAGTACTTC
j_call: TRBJ2-7
clone_size: once
v_call: TRBV19
cdr3_length: 15
d_call: .

cdr3_aa: CASSFAGQPQHF
cdr3_nt: TGTGCCAGCAGTTTCGCAGGCCAGCCCCAGCATTTT
j_call: TRBJ1-5
clone_size: .
v_call: TRBV28
cdr3_length: 12
d_call: .

cdr3_aa: CARLAGGLVDEQFF
cdr3_nt: TGTGCCAGGTTAGCGGGAGGGCTTGTCGATGAGCAGTTCTTC
j_call: TRBJ2-1
clone_size: .
v_call: TRBV24-1
cdr3_length: 14
d_call: TRBD2

cdr3_aa: CASRGTAPVTFF
cdr3_nt: TGTGCCAGCAGAGGGACAGCCCCAGTAACTTTCTTT
j_call: TRBJ1-1
clone_size: .
v_call: TRBV12-3/TRBV12-4
cdr3_length: 12
d_call: TRBD1

cdr3_aa: CASRRTGGDYGYTF
cdr3_nt: TGTGCCAGCAGAAGGACAGGTGGGGACTATGGCTACACCTTC
j_call: TRBJ1-2
clone_size: once
v_call: TRBV25-1
cdr3_length: 14
d_call: TRBD1

cdr3_aa: CASRRGGTNTEAFF
cdr3_nt: TGTGCCAGTAGGCGGGGTGGGACGAACACTGAAGCTTTCTTT
j_call: TRBJ1-1
clone_size: .
v_call: TRBV19
cdr3_length: 14
d_call: .

cdr3_aa: CASSTPTAKNIQYF
cdr3_nt: TGTGCCAGCAGCACCCCTACGGCCAAAAACATTCAGTACTTC
j_call: TRBJ2-4
clone_size: once
v_call: TRBV7-9
cdr3_length: 14
d_call: .

cdr3_aa: CASRTGTKKYEQYF
cdr3_nt: TGTGCCAGCAGGACCGGGACAAAGAAATACGAGCAGTACTTC
j_call: TRBJ2-7
clone_size: .
v_call: TRBV28
cdr3_length: 14
d_call: .

cdr3_aa: CASSGRDSSYNSPLHF
cdr3_nt: TGTGCCAGCAGCGGAAGGGACAGCTCCTATAATTCACCCCTCCACTTT
j_call: TRBJ1-6
clone_size: .
v_call: TRBV7-9
cdr3_length: 16
d_call: TRBD1

cdr3_aa: CASSLFWGQGLQPQHF
cdr3_nt: TGTGCCAGCAGTTTATTCTGGGGGCAAGGATTGCAGCCCCAGCATTTT
j_call: TRBJ1-5
clone_size: .
v_call: TRBV27
cdr3_length: 16
d_call: .

cdr3_aa: CASSSSGDTGELFF
cdr3_nt: TGCGCCAGCAGCTCCTCCGGGGATACCGGGGAGCTGTTTTTT
j_call: TRBJ2-2
clone_size: .
v_call: TRBV5-1
cdr3_length: 14
d_call: .

cdr3_aa: CASSIGTSGSSYNEQFF
cdr3_nt: TGTGCCAGTAGTATAGGAACTAGCGGGAGCTCCTACAATGAGCAGTTCTTC
j_call: TRBJ2-1
clone_size: .
v_call: TRBV19
cdr3_length: 17
d_call: TRBD2

cdr3_aa: CASDSSSGANVLTF
cdr3_nt: TGTGCCAGCGATTCGAGCTCTGGGGCCAACGTCCTGACTTTC
j_call: TRBJ2-6
clone_size: .
v_call: TRBV11-2
cdr3_length: 14
d_call: .

cdr3_aa: CASSQGANEKLFF
cdr3_nt: TGTGCCAGCTCACAGGGGGCTAATGAAAAACTGTTTTTT
j_call: TRBJ1-4
clone_size: .
v_call: TRBV18
cdr3_length: 13
d_call: .

cdr3_aa: CASSFHADEQYF
cdr3_nt: TGTGCCAGCAGCTTTCACGCGGACGAGCAGTACTTC
j_call: TRBJ2-7
clone_size: .
v_call: TRBV11-2
cdr3_length: 12
d_call: .

cdr3_aa: CASSLAGGPGNEQFF
cdr3_nt: TGTGCCAGCAGCTTAGCGGGAGGGCCTGGCAATGAGCAGTTCTTC
j_call: TRBJ2-1
clone_size: .
v_call: TRBV7-6
cdr3_length: 15
d_call: TRBD2

cdr3_aa: CASSVSASNNEQFF
cdr3_nt: TGTGCCAGTAGTGTGTCCGCCTCTAACAATGAGCAGTTCTTC
j_call: TRBJ2-1
clone_size: .
v_call: TRBV19
cdr3_length: 14
d_call: .

cdr3_aa: CASSLPGHPTNYGYTF
cdr3_nt: TGTGCCAGCAGCCTTCCGGGACACCCTACTAACTATGGCTACACCTTC
j_call: TRBJ1-2
clone_size: .
v_call: TRBV3-1/TRBV3-2
cdr3_length: 16
d_call: .

cdr3_aa: CASSEVPSGTKYF
cdr3_nt: TGTGCCAGCAGTGAAGTTCCCTCCGGGACAAAGTACTTC
j_call: TRBJ2-7
clone_size: .
v_call: TRBV2
cdr3_length: 13
d_call: .

cdr3_aa: CASSHGRSGANVLTF
cdr3_nt: TGCGCCAGCAGTCACGGTCGTTCTGGGGCCAACGTCCTGACTTTC
j_call: TRBJ2-6
clone_size: .
v_call: TRBV5-1
cdr3_length: 15
d_call: .

cdr3_aa: CASSPLGLLGAFF
cdr3_nt: TGTGCCAGCTCACCACTGGGACTCCTAGGAGCTTTCTTT
j_call: TRBJ1-1
clone_size: .
v_call: TRBV18
cdr3_length: 13
d_call: .

cdr3_aa: CASIEGTNQPQHF
cdr3_nt: TGTGCCAGCATCGAGGGAACCAATCAGCCCCAGCATTTT
j_call: TRBJ1-5
clone_size: .
v_call: TRBV28
cdr3_length: 13
d_call: .

cdr3_aa: CASSLRRESSYEQYF
cdr3_nt: TGTGCCAGCAGCTTACGGCGGGAAAGCTCCTACGAGCAGTACTTC
j_call: TRBJ2-7
clone_size: once
v_call: TRBV13
cdr3_length: 15
d_call: .

cdr3_aa: CASSRGRTSGTQETQYF
cdr3_nt: TGTGCCAGCAGCCGGGGCAGGACTAGCGGGACTCAAGAGACCCAGTACTTC
j_call: TRBJ2-5
clone_size: .
v_call: TRBV3-1/TRBV3-2
cdr3_length: 17
d_call: TRBD2

cdr3_aa: CASSKGGGGEKLFF
cdr3_nt: TGTGCCAGCAGCAAAGGGGGGGGTGGTGAAAAACTGTTTTTT
j_call: TRBJ1-4
clone_size: .
v_call: TRBV5-4
cdr3_length: 14
d_call: .

cdr3_aa: CASSRTYQPQHF
cdr3_nt: TGTGCCAGCAGTAGGACTTATCAGCCCCAGCATTTT
j_call: TRBJ1-5
clone_size: .
v_call: TRBV12-3/TRBV12-4
cdr3_length: 12
d_call: .

cdr3_aa: CASSLEGALYGYTF
cdr3_nt: TGCGCCAGCAGCTTGGAGGGGGCTCTATATGGCTACACCTTC
j_call: TRBJ1-2
clone_size: .
v_call: TRBV5-1
cdr3_length: 14
d_call: TRBD1

cdr3_aa: CASSLGTGGETQYF
cdr3_nt: TGCGCCAGCAGCCTCGGGACAGGGGGAGAGACCCAGTACTTC
j_call: TRBJ2-5
clone_size: .
v_call: TRBV5-1
cdr3_length: 14
d_call: TRBD1